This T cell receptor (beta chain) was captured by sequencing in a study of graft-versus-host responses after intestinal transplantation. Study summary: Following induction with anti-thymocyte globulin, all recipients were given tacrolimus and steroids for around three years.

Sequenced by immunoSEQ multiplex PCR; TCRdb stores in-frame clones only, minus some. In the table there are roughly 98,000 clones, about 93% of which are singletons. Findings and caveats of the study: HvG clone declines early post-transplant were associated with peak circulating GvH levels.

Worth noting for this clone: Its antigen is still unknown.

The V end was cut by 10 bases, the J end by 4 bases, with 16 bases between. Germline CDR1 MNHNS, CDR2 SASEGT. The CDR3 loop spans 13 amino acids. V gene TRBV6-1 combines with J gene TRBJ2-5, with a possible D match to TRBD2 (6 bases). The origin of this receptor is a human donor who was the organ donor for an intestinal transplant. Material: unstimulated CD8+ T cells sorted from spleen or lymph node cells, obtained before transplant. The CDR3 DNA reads TGTGCCACCCAAGCCCGGAGGGGAGAGACCCAGTACTTC. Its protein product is CATQARRGETQYF.